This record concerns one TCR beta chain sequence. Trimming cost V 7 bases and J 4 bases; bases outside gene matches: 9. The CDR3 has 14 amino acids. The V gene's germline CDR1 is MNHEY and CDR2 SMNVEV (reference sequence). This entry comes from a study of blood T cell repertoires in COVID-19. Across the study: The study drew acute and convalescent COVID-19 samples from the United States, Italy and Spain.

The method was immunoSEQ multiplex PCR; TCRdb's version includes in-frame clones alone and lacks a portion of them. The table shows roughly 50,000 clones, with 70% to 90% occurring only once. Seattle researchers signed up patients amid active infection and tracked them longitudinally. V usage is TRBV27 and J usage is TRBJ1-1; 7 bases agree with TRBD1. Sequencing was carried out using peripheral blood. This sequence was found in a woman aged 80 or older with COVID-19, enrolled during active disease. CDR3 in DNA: TGTGCCAGCACCCCGAGAGACAGGGTCACTGAAGCTTTCTTT. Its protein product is CASTPRDRVTEAFF.